This is a list of T cell receptor beta chains from one sample in a study of CD8 T cells in Susac syndrome. TCRdb analysed the immunoSEQ multiplex PCR reads with MiXCR anew, one entry per CDR3 protein. The sample lists some 120,000 distinct CDR3 sequences; around 90% were seen once. Source material: CD8+ T cells from PBMCs. The receptors were gathered from a human donor in good health. Both conserved end residues are part of each CDR3. Fields, in order: clone size, J gene, V gene, D gene, CDR3 protein, CDR3 DNA. The D gene is left open where the match is weak. A clone size is listed for some rows: how often the clone was seen (once, few, many), or a class if it is expanded.

>NA|TRBJ2-7|TRBV9|TRBD2
CASSRGVENYEQYF
TGTGCCAGCAGCCGGGGGGTAGAAAACTACGAGCAGTACTTC
>few|TRBJ2-2|TRBV19|NA
CASSNPNTGELFF
TGTGCCAGTAGTAACCCTAACACCGGGGAGCTGTTTTTT
>once|TRBJ2-3|TRBV3-1|NA
CASSQMTTDTQYF
TGTGCCAGCAGCCAAATGACCACAGATACGCAGTATTTT
>once|TRBJ2-4|TRBV4-2|NA
CASSQDGPVKNIQYF
TGTGCCAGCAGCCAAGACGGCCCCGTGAAAAACATTCAGTACTTC
>NA|TRBJ2-7|TRBV18|TRBD1
CASSRNDRDRGENRYF
TGTGCCAGCTCACGAAATGACCGGGACAGGGGTGAAAACCGGTACTTC
>NA|TRBJ2-1|TRBV5-1|NA
CASSLEGLSSYNEQFF
TGCGCCAGCAGCTTGGAGGGGTTAAGCTCCTACAATGAGCAGTTCTTC
>NA|TRBJ2-7|TRBV28|NA
CASSAASFEQYF
TGTGCCAGCAGTGCGGCCTCTTTCGAGCAGTACTTC
>NA|TRBJ2-2|TRBV7-9|TRBD1
CASSYSGTENTGELFF
TGTGCCAGCAGCTACTCCGGGACAGAGAACACCGGGGAGCTGTTTTTT
>NA|TRBJ2-7|TRBV7-2|TRBD1
CASSWDRAEIYEQYF
TGTGCCAGCAGCTGGGACAGGGCGGAAATCTACGAGCAGTACTTC
>NA|TRBJ1-5|TRBV20-1|NA
CSARITGQLLQPQHF
TGCAGTGCTAGGATCACAGGACAGTTACTTCAGCCCCAGCATTTT
>once|TRBJ2-3|TRBV7-2|NA
CASSSLLDTQYF
TGTGCCAGCAGCTCATTATTGGATACGCAGTATTTT
>NA|TRBJ1-1|TRBV6-2/TRBV6-3|TRBD1
CASTSTRTGNTEAFF
TGTGCCAGCACCTCCACCAGGACAGGGAACACTGAAGCTTTCTTT
>few|TRBJ2-7|TRBV30|NA
CAWSRDRYEQYF
TGTGCCTGGAGTAGGGATCGGTACGAGCAGTACTTC
>NA|TRBJ1-5|TRBV20-1|NA
CSARVPGNQPQHF
TGCAGTGCTAGAGTCCCTGGCAATCAGCCCCAGCATTTT
>NA|TRBJ1-5|TRBV7-2|NA
CASSLFSESNQPQHF
TGTGCCAGCAGCTTATTTTCGGAGAGCAATCAGCCCCAGCATTTT
>NA|TRBJ2-2|TRBV15|TRBD1
CATSIDRGYTGELFF
TGTGCCACCAGCATCGACAGGGGGTACACCGGGGAGCTGTTTTTT
>NA|TRBJ1-2|TRBV6-5|NA
CASRAPGFYGYTF
TGTGCCAGCAGAGCCCCCGGTTTCTATGGCTACACCTTC
>NA|TRBJ1-1|TRBV19|TRBD1
CASSIKRDSPGEAFF
TGTGCCAGTAGTATCAAAAGGGACAGCCCAGGTGAAGCTTTCTTT
>NA|TRBJ2-1|TRBV20-1|NA
CSLEGEQFF
TGCAGCTTAGAGGGTGAGCAGTTCTTC
>NA|TRBJ1-2|TRBV4-3|NA
CASSRSGPRLNYGYTF
TGCGCCAGCAGCCGGTCGGGACCCAGGCTTAACTATGGCTACACCTTC